This T cell receptor beta chain was retrieved from a study of T-cell reconstitution after alpha-beta-depleted transplantation in children. Unique molecular identifiers featured in how the TCRbeta library was prepared. TCRdb reprocessed the PCR reads with MiXCR, giving one entry per CDR3 protein. The table includes 350,000 to 450,000 distinct CDR3 sequences, just over 20% detected once. This clonotype showed up many times. The germline gives CDR1 SEHNR, CDR2 FQNEAQ (reference sequence). The CDR3 consists of 13 residues. V gave up 7 bases and J gave up 1 base, with 11 bases separating them. The chain uses TRBV7-9 and TRBJ2-7; D possibly corresponds to TRBD2 (6 bases). This TCR came from a human donor who donated a stem cell graft to a child with acute myeloid leukemia. The sample here was PBMCs from the stem cell graft donor, taken from the stem cell graft. The CDR3 loop is CASIKEGSYEQYF. In DNA form, the CDR3 reads TGTGCCAGCATCAAGGAGGGGTCCTACGAGCAGTACTTC.